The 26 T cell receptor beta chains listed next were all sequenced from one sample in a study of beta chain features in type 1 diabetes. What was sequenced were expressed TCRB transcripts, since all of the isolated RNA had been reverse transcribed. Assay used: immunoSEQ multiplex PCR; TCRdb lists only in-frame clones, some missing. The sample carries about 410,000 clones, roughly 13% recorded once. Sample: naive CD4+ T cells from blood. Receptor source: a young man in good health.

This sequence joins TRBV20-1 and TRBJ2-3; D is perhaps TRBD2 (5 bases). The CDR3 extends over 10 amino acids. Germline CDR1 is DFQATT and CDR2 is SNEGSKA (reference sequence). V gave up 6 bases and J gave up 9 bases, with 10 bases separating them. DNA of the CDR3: TGCAGTGCCACGGGGAGCACGCAGTATTTT. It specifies CSATGSTQYF.

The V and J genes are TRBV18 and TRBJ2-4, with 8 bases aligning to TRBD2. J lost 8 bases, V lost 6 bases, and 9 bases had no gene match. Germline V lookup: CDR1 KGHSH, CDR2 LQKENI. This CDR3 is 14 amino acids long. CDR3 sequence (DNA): TGTGCCAGCTCCCGGAGCGGGGGAAGGGACATTCAGTACTTC. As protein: CASSRSGGRDIQYF.

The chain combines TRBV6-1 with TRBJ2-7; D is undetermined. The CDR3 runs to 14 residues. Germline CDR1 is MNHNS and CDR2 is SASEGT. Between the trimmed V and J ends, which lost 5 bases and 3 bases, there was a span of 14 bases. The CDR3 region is CASSSRPNFYEQYV. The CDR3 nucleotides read TGTGCCAGCAGTAGCAGGCCCAATTTCTACGAGCAGTACGTC.

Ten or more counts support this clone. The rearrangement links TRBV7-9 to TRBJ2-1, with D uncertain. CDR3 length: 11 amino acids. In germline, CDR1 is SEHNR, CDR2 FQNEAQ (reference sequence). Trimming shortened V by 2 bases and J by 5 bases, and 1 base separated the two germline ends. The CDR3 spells CASSLNNEQFF. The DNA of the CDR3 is TGTGCCAGCAGCTTAAACAATGAGCAGTTCTTC.

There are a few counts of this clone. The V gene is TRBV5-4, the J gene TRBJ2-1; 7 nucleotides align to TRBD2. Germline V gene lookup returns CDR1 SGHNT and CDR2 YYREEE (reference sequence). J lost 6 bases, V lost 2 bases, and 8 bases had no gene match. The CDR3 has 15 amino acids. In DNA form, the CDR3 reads TGTGCCAGCAGCTTTGGGCGGGAGTATGGCAATGAGCAGTTCTTC. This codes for CASSFGREYGNEQFF.

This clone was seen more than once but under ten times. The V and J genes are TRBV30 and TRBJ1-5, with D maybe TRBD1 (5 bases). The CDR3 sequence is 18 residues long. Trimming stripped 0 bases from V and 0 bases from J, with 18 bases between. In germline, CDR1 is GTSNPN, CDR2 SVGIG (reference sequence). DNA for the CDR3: TGTGCCTGGAGTGTAGACAGCCGTCAATCCAATAGCAATCAGCCCCAGCATTTT. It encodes CAWSVDSRQSNSNQPQHF. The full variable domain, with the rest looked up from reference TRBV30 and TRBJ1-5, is SQTIHQWPATLVQPVGSPLSLECTVEGTSNPNLYWYRQAAGRGLQLLFYSVGIGQISSEVPQNLSASRPQDRQFILSSKKLLLSDSGFYLCAWSVDSRQSNSNQPQHFGDGTRLSIL.

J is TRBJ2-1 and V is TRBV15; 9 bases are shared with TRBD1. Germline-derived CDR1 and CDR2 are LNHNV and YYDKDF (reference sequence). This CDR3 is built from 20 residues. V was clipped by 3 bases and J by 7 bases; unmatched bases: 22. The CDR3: CATSRYPGTGSLKSPNEQFF. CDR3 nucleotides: TGTGCCACCAGCAGGTATCCCGGGACAGGGTCTCTCAAAAGCCCGAATGAGCAGTTCTTC.

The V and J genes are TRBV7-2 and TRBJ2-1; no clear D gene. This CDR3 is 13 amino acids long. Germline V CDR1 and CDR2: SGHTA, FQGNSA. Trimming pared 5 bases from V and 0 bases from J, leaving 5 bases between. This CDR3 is CASSQASYNEQFF. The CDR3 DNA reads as TGTGCCAGCAGCCAGGCCTCCTACAATGAGCAGTTCTTC.

CDR3: CASSLEFGENTEAFF. The CDR3 nucleotides read TGTGCCAGCAGCTTAGAATTTGGCGAGAACACTGAAGCTTTCTTT. The V and J genes are TRBV11-1 and TRBJ1-1; no clear D. Germline values: CDR1 SGHAT, CDR2 FQDESV (reference sequence). The V end was cut by 1 base, the J end by 1 base, with 10 bases between. This CDR3 has 15 residues.

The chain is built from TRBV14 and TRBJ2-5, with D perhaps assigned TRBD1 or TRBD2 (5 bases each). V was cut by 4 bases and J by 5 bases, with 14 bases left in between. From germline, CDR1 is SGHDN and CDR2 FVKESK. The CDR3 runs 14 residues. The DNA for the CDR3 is TGTGCCAGCAGCCGTGTCGGGGCGCGGGAGACCCAGTACTTC. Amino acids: CASSRVGARETQYF. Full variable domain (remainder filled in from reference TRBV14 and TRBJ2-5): EAGVTQFPSHSVIEKGQTVTLRCDPISGHDNLYWYRRVMGKEIKFLLHFVKESKQDESGMPNNRFLAERTGGTYSTLKVQPAELEDSGVYFCASSRVGARETQYFGPGTRLLVL.

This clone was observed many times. For the CDR3, the DNA is TGCAGCGTGTCCGGGACTAGCGGGAGTTATACGCAGTATTTT. As protein: CSVSGTSGSYTQYF. The chain couples TRBV29-1 to TRBJ2-3; TRBD2 aligns across 14 bases. The CDR3 is 14 residues long. V lost 6 bases, J lost 7 bases, and 6 bases stayed unmatched. Germline V gives CDR1 SQVTM, CDR2 ANQGSEA.

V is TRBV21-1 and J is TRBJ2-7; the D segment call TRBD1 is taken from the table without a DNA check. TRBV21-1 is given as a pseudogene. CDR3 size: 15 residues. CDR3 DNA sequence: TGTGCCAGCATTCTGGGCAGGTTAGGCTCCTACGAGCAGTACGTC. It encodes CASILGRLGSYEQYV.

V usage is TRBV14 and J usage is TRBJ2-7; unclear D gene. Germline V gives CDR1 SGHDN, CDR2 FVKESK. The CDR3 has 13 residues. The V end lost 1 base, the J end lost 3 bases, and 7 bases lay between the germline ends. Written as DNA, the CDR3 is TGTGCCAGCAGCCAAGGTCGGTTCTACGAGCAGTACGTC. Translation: CASSQGRFYEQYV.

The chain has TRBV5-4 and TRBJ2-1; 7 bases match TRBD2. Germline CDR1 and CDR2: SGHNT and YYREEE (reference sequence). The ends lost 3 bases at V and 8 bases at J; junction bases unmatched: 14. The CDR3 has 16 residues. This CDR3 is CASSSKTSALIDEQFF. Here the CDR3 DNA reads TGTGCCAGCAGCTCTAAAACTAGCGCCTTGATCGATGAGCAGTTCTTC.

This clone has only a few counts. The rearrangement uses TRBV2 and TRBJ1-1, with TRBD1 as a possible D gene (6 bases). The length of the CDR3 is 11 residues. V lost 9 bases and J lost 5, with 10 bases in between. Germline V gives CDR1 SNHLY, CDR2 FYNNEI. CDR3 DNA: TGTGCCAGAAGAAGGGGGACTGAAGCTTTCTTT. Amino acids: CARRRGTEAFF.

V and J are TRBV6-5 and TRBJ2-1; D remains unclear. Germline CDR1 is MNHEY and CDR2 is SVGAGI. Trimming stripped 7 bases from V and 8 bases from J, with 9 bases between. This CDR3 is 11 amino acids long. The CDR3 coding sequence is TGTGCCAGCACGCGCTTGGATGAGCAGTTCTTC. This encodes CASTRLDEQFF.

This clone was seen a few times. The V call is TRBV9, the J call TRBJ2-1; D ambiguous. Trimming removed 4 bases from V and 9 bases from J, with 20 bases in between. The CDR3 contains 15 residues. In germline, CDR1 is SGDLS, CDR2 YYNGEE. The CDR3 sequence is CASSPQSSASGEQFF. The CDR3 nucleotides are TGTGCCAGCAGCCCTCAGTCCTCCGCTAGTGGTGAGCAGTTCTTC. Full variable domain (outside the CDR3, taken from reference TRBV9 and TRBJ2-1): DSGVTQTPKHLITATGQRVTLRCSPRSGDLSVYWYQQSLDQGLQFLIQYYNGEERAKGNILERFSAQQFPDLHSELNLSSLELGDSALYFCASSPQSSASGEQFFGPGTRLTVL.

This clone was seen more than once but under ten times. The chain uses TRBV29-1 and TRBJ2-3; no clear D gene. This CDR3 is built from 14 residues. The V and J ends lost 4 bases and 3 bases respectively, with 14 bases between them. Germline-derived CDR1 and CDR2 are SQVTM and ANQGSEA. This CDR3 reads CSVGRPLGTDTQYF. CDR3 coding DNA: TGCAGCGTTGGTAGGCCCTTGGGGACAGATACGCAGTATTTT.

CDR3 region: CASRALETQYF. DNA for the CDR3: TGTGCCAGCAGGGCCCTGGAGACCCAGTACTTC. This chain connects TRBV2 to TRBJ2-5; D not resolved. Looked up from germline, CDR1 is SNHLY and CDR2 is FYNNEI. V was clipped by 6 bases and J by 5 bases, with 7 bases between them. The length of the CDR3 is 11 residues. Drawing the rest from reference TRBV2 and TRBJ2-5, the complete variable domain is EPEVTQTPSHQVTQMGQEVILRCVPISNHLYFYWYRQILGQKVEFLVSFYNNEISEKSEIFDDQFSVERPDGSNFTLKIRSTKLEDSAMYFCASRALETQYFGPGTRLLVL.

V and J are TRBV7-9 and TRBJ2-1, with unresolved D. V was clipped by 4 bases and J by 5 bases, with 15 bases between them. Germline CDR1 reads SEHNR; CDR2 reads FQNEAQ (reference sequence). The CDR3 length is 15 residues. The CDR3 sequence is CASSSRRNGHNEQFF. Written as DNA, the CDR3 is TGTGCCAGCAGCTCGCGGCGAAACGGACACAATGAGCAGTTCTTC.

The CDR3 here is CATTRQLYNEQFF. CDR3 DNA: TGTGCCACCACGAGACAGTTATACAATGAGCAGTTCTTC. The chain has TRBV28 and TRBJ2-1; tentatively, D is TRBD1 (5 bases). The CDR3 sequence is 13 residues long. The germline CDR1 and CDR2 sequences are MDHEN and SYDVKM. The V and J ends lost 10 bases and 4 bases respectively, with 14 bases between them.

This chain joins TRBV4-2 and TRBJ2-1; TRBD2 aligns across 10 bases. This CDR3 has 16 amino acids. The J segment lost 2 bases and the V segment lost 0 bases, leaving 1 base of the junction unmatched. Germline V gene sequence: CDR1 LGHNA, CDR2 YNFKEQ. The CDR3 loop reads CASSQELAGAYNEQFF. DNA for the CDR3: TGTGCCAGCAGCCAAGAGCTAGCGGGAGCCTACAATGAGCAGTTCTTC.

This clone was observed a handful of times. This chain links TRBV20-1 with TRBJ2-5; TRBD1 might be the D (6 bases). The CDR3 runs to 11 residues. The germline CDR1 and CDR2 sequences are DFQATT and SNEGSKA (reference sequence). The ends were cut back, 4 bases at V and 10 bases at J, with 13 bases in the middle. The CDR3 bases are TGCAGTGCTACTACAGGGTTGGTCCAGTACTTC. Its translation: CSATTGLVQYF.

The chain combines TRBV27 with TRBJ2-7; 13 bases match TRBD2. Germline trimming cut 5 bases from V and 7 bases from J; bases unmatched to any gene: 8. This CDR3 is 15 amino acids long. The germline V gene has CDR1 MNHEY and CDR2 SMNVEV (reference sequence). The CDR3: CASSPGGLAGFEQYV. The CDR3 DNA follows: TGTGCCAGCAGTCCTGGGGGACTAGCGGGGTTTGAGCAGTACGTC.

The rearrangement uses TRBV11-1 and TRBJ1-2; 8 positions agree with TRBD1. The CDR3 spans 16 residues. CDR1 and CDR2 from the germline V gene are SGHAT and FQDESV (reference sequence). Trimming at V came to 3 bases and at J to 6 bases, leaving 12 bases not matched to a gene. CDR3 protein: CASSFPGRTGIDGYTF. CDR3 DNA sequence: TGTGCCAGCAGCTTTCCGGGGCGGACAGGGATCGATGGCTACACCTTC.

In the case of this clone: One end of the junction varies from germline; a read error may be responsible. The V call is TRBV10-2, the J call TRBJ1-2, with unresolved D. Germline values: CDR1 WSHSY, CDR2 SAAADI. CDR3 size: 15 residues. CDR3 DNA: TGCGCCAGCAGTCAGTCAGGAAGGTCTAACTATGGCTACACCTTC. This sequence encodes CASSQSGRSNYGYTF.